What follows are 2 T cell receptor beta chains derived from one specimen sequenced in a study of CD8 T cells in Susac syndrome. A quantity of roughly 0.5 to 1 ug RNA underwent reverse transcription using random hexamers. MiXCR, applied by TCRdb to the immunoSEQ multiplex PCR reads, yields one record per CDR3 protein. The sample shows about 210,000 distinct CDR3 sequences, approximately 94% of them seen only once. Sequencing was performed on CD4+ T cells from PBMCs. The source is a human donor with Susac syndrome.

The CDR3 DNA follows: TGTGCCAGCAGCAGGGACAGGGGCCGAAATCAGCCCCAGCATTTT. Its translation is CASSRDRGRNQPQHF. The V and J genes are TRBV27 and TRBJ1-5; TRBD1 aligns across 10 bases. J gave up 4 bases and V 6 bases, and 6 bases lay outside the gene matches. This CDR3 region has 15 residues. Germline V gives CDR1 MNHEY, CDR2 SMNVEV (reference sequence).

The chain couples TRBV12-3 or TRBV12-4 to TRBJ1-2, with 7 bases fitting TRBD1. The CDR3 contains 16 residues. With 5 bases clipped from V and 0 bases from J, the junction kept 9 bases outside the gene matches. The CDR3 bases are TGTGCCAGCAGTCCGGGGGGCCAGGGGGCTAACTATGGCTACACCTTC. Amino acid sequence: CASSPGGQGANYGYTF.